A selection of T cell receptor beta chains follows, all from one sample in a study of breast tumors, draining lymph nodes, adjacent tissues. MiXCR, applied by TCRdb to the multiplex PCR reads, yields one record per CDR3 protein. The data hold about 140,000 distinct CDR3 sequences, with roughly 33% observed a single time. Sequencing was done on a sample of axillary lymph node tissue. The receptors were sampled from a female donor with breast cancer. Some clones in this sample may be carry-over from other donors' samples. The CDR3 runs from the conserved cysteine through the conserved F or W. D genes are given only for firm matches. The listing skips clone size in some rows; elsewhere it reads once, few, many or a size class.

clone_size | j_call | d_call | v_call | cdr3_nt | cdr3_aa
NA | TRBJ2-2 | NA | TRBV19 | TGTGCCAGTAGTGCACAGGCGAACACCGGGGAGCTGTCTTGG | CASSAQANTGELSW
NA | TRBJ2-2 | NA | TRBV6-5 | TGTGCCAGCAGTCCAGGTAGAACTAGCGGGGAGCTGTTTTTT | CASSPGRTSGELFF
few | TRBJ1-4 | NA | TRBV28 | TGTGCCAGCAGTTTATGGGGAATAGAGACCTCGGCTAATGAAAAACTGTTTTTT | CASSLWGIETSANEKLFF
many | TRBJ1-6 | TRBD1 | TRBV3-1 | TGTGCCAGCAGCAATACAGGGGATTCACCCCTCCACTTT | CASSNTGDSPLHF
NA | TRBJ2-1 | NA | TRBV20-1 | TGCAGTGCTAGTAATTGGTTGGGCAGGGTCAATGAGCAGTTCTTC | CSASNWLGRVNEQFF
medium-sized | TRBJ1-2 | NA | TRBV15 | TGTGCCACCAGCAGAACGTCCCGAGGCTATGGCTACACCTTC | CATSRTSRGYGYTF
many | TRBJ2-7 | NA | TRBV6-1 | TGTGCCAGCAGTGAAGTGGGGGGCAGGACCTACGAGCAGTACTTC | CASSEVGGRTYEQYF
once | TRBJ1-2 | TRBD1 | TRBV2 | TGTGCCGGCACTCACAGGGGTGGCGGCTGCACCTTC | CAGTHRGGGCTF
NA | TRBJ1-2 | NA | TRBV2 | TGTGCCAGCGGACAGACGGATACCTATAGCTACGCCTTC | CASGQTDTYSYAF
many | TRBJ2-5 | NA | TRBV7-2 | TGTGCCAGCAGTTTTTACGAGGGGACCCAGTACTTC | CASSFYEGTQYF
many | TRBJ2-5 | NA | TRBV9 | TGTGCCAGCAGCGTAGTGGGGCACGAGACCCAGTACTTC | CASSVVGHETQYF
NA | TRBJ2-5 | NA | TRBV6-1 | TGTGCCAGCAGAGAAAGCAGGGTTTCCGAGACCCAGTACTTC | CASRESRVSETQYF
many | TRBJ2-4 | NA | TRBV10-3 | TGTGCCATCAGTGAGTCAACAGACAAAAACATTCAGTACTTC | CAISESTDKNIQYF
NA | TRBJ2-5 | NA | TRBV10-3 | TGTGCCAGCAGTCCTCAGGGGATTCAGACCCAGTACTTC | CASSPQGIQTQYF
many | TRBJ1-5 | TRBD1 | TRBV20-1 | TGCAGTGCTAGAGAGACGGGGACAGGGAGTCCGGGGCGGCCCCAGCATTTT | CSARETGTGSPGRPQHF
many | TRBJ2-1 | NA | TRBV3-1 | TGCGCCAGCAGCCAAGGGTGGGGACCTTACAATGAGCAGTTCTTC | CASSQGWGPYNEQFF
many | TRBJ1-2 | TRBD1 | TRBV2 | TGTGCCACTGCCGACAGGGTACGGGGCTACACCTTC | CATADRVRGYTF
many | TRBJ2-4 | NA | TRBV4-3 | TGCGCCAGCAGCCAAGATTTGAGAAACATTCAGTACTTC | CASSQDLRNIQYF
NA | TRBJ1-6 | NA | TRBV9 | TGTGCCAGCACCCGCAGCGGGGTTAGCGCAGATAATTCACCCCTCCACTTT | CASTRSGVSADNSPLHF
NA | TRBJ2-3 | NA | TRBV19 | TGTGCCAGTAGTATGGGGGCGGCAGATACGCAGTATTTT | CASSMGAADTQYF
many | TRBJ1-1 | NA | TRBV7-9 | TGTGCCAGCAGCTTAGGAGGAGGGGGTTGGAACACTGAAGCTTTCTTT | CASSLGGGGWNTEAFF
NA | TRBJ2-5 | NA | TRBV12-3/TRBV12-4 | TGTGCCAGCAGTCCCGGACTGGGGTCGACCCAGTACTTC | CASSPGLGSTQYF
NA | TRBJ1-6 | TRBD1 | TRBV5-1 | TGCGCCAGCAGCTTCGGGGACAGAACAACCTATAATTCACCCCTCCACTTT | CASSFGDRTTYNSPLHF
many | TRBJ2-2 | NA | TRBV9 | TGTGCCAGCAGCGTAGTAGGGACACCTCCTGGACGGGAGCTGTTTTTT | CASSVVGTPPGRELFF
NA | TRBJ2-7 | NA | TRBV10-1 | TGCGCCAGCAGTGATAAGGGAATTATTCAGCAGTACTTC | CASSDKGIIQQYF
NA | TRBJ2-5 | TRBD2 | TRBV20-1 | TGCAGTGCTACGCCACTAGCGGGGGCCGGGGGAGAGACCCAGTACTTC | CSATPLAGAGGETQYF
many | TRBJ1-4 | NA | TRBV4-1 | TGCGCCAGCAGCCAAGAAATGTCCGGGGGCCTTCACGCTGCAACTAATGAAAAACTGTTTTTT | CASSQEMSGGLHAATNEKLFF
once | TRBJ1-2 | TRBD1 | TRBV19 | TGTGCCAGTAGATCGGGACAGGTCTATGGCTACACCTTC | CASRSGQVYGYTF
NA | TRBJ1-2 | NA | TRBV6-1 | TGTGCCAGCAGTCAGCGGGGCTTTTGGGCTTCTAACTATGGCTACACCTTC | CASSQRGFWASNYGYTF
NA | TRBJ1-4 | TRBD1 | TRBV24-1 | TGTGCCACCAGTGGCGGGACAGGAAGGAGAGAAAAACTGTTTTTT | CATSGGTGRREKLFF
many | TRBJ1-6 | NA | TRBV6-1 | TGTGCCAGCAGTGAATACAGGTTCGATTCACCCCTCCACTTT | CASSEYRFDSPLHF
NA | TRBJ2-3 | NA | TRBV2 | TGTGCCAGCAGTGCGCAGTATTTT | CASSAQYF
few | TRBJ1-1 | NA | TRBV29-1 | TGCAGCGTTGAAGCGGGCAGCCTGGGGACTGAAGCTTTCTTT | CSVEAGSLGTEAFF
few | TRBJ2-1 | NA | TRBV27 | TGTGCCAGCAGTTTATCGAATCCGAATCCCTCCTTCAATGAGCAGTTCTTC | CASSLSNPNPSFNEQFF
NA | TRBJ1-1 | NA | TRBV7-2 | TGTGCCAGCAGCCTAGACGCACAGGGAACTGAAGCTTTCTTT | CASSLDAQGTEAFF
NA | TRBJ1-3 | NA | TRBV7-9 | TGTGCCAGCAGCCTAGCTGGGGGCTCTGGAAACACCGTATATTTT | CASSLAGGSGNTVYF
NA | TRBJ2-7 | TRBD2 | TRBV5-1 | TGCGCCAGCAGCCACCAGCGGGGGCCCTACGAGCAGTACTTC | CASSHQRGPYEQYF
many | TRBJ1-3 | NA | TRBV3-1 | TGTGCCAGCAGCCAAGGAGGCGCGGACACCATATATTTT | CASSQGGADTIYF
NA | TRBJ1-3 | NA | TRBV9 | TGTGCCAGCAGCAAGGCGGGGGGGACCTTCTCTGGAAACACCATATATTTT | CASSKAGGTFSGNTIYF
NA | TRBJ2-3 | NA | TRBV7-9 | TGTGCCAGCAGCTTATTCGGTGGGACGGGAGATACGCAGTATTTT | CASSLFGGTGDTQYF
many | TRBJ2-5 | NA | TRBV7-8 | TGTGCCAGCTGCGGGACCCTCGGCTCCCAGTACTTC | CASCGTLGSQYF
many | TRBJ2-3 | NA | TRBV2 | TGTGCCAGCAGTGTTGAAGATACGCAGTATTTT | CASSVEDTQYF
NA | TRBJ2-5 | NA | TRBV7-9 | TGTGCCAGCAGCGGGACCAACTACCAAGAGTCCCAGTACTTC | CASSGTNYQESQYF
NA | TRBJ2-2 | NA | TRBV9 | TGTGCCAGCAGCCGGGAGTGGGGGAACCCCGGGGAGCTGTTTTTT | CASSREWGNPGELFF
few | TRBJ2-2 | NA | TRBV28 | TGTGCCAGCAGCCAGGGGGGAACCGGGGAGCTGTTTTTT | CASSQGGTGELFF
NA | TRBJ2-7 | NA | TRBV13 | TGTGCCAGCGGGGCAGGGAATATCTACGAGCAGTACTTC | CASGAGNIYEQYF
many | TRBJ2-1 | TRBD1 | TRBV9 | TGTGCCAGCAGCGATGAGGGGGCGGTTTACAATGAGCAGTTCTTC | CASSDEGAVYNEQFF
NA | TRBJ1-1 | NA | TRBV7-8 | TGTGCCAGCAGCCCCAGGGAAGGGGCTGAAGCTTTCTTT | CASSPREGAEAFF
NA | TRBJ1-3 | TRBD1 | TRBV10-2 | TGCGCCAGCAGTGGAACAGGGGGTGGAAACACCATATATTTT | CASSGTGGGNTIYF